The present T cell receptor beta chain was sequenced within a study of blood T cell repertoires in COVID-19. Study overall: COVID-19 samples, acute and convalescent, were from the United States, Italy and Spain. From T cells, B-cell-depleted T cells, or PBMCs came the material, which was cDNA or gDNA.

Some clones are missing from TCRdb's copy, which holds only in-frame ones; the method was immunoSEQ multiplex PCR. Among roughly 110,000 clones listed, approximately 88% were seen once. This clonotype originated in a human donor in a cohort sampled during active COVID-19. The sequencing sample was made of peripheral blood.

The CDR3 here is CASRLLGTGELFF. The CDR3 DNA follows: TGTGCCAGCAGACTTCTAGGAACCGGGGAGCTGTTTTTT. The J gene is TRBJ2-2, the V gene TRBV19, with D unclear. The CDR3 spans 13 residues. V was pared by 9 bases and J by 5 bases, with 13 bases between. Germline V gene sequence: CDR1 LNHDA, CDR2 SQIVND (reference sequence). Full variable domain (rest looked up from reference TRBV19 and TRBJ2-2): DGGITQSPKYLFRKEGQNVTLSCEQNLNHDAMYWYRQDPGQGLRLIYYSQIVNDFQKGDIAEGYSVSREKKESFPLTVTSAQKNPTAFYLCASRLLGTGELFFGEGSRLTVL.